A selection of T cell receptor beta chains follows, all from one sample in a study of cytomegalovirus exposure and HLA in healthy donors. Some clones are missing from TCRdb's copy, which holds only in-frame ones; the method was immunoSEQ multiplex PCR. The table has about 160,000 clones, around 83% seen once. Sample: PBMCs. These receptors originate from a man aged 45 to 65 in good health and CMV-seropositive. CDR3s include the opening cysteine and the closing phenylalanine or tryptophan. The order of the fields is V gene, D gene, clone size, J gene, CDR3 protein, CDR3 DNA. D genes are given only for firm matches. Clone size is not always given. Where it is, it says once, few, many or a class for expanded clones.

TRBV27,-,-,TRBJ1-3,CASSPISGAGNTIYF,TGTGCCAGCAGTCCTATCTCAGGGGCTGGAAACACCATATATTTT
TRBV7-9,TRBD2,-,TRBJ2-3,CASSLGASGSADTQYF,TGTGCCAGCAGCTTAGGGGCTAGCGGGAGCGCAGATACGCAGTATTTT
TRBV5-1,-,-,TRBJ2-3,CASSPYRLDRDTDTQYF,TGCGCCAGCAGCCCATACCGGTTGGACAGAGACACAGATACGCAGTATTTT
TRBV9,-,-,TRBJ1-1,CASSVEVTANTEAFF,TGTGCCAGCAGCGTAGAAGTAACTGCAAACACTGAAGCTTTCTTT
TRBV9,-,-,TRBJ1-2,CASSTRGILGGYTF,TGTGCCAGCAGCACCCGCGGGATCCTTGGGGGCTACACCTTC
TRBV10-3,-,-,TRBJ1-5,CAISVGEAGNQPQHF,TGTGCCATCAGTGTCGGGGAAGCAGGAAATCAGCCCCAGCATTTT
TRBV11-2,TRBD1,few,TRBJ2-5,CASSYGTGGEETQYF,TGTGCCAGCAGCTACGGGACAGGGGGCGAGGAGACCCAGTACTTC
TRBV5-1,-,-,TRBJ1-4,CASSLVAGSLSGIGNEKLFF,TGCGCCAGCAGCTTGGTTGCCGGCAGCCTCTCGGGAATTGGTAATGAAAAACTGTTTTTT
TRBV10-2,TRBD1,-,TRBJ1-5,CASSTGGRNQPQHF,TGCGCCAGCTCGACAGGGGGTAGGAATCAGCCCCAGCATTTT
TRBV27,-,-,TRBJ2-1,CASSLGAANEQFF,TGTGCCAGCAGTTTGGGAGCGGCCAATGAGCAGTTCTTC
TRBV11-3,TRBD1,-,TRBJ1-2,CASSFSTGQNYGYTF,TGTGCCAGCAGCTTCTCGACAGGGCAGAACTATGGCTACACCTTC
TRBV6-6,-,-,TRBJ2-1,CASSYSSGAPNEQFF,TGTGCCAGCAGTTACTCCTCGGGAGCCCCCAATGAGCAGTTCTTC
TRBV14,-,-,TRBJ1-1,CASSQVPVVAFF,TGTGCCAGCAGCCAAGTCCCAGTGGTCGCTTTCTTT
TRBV7-9,TRBD1,-,TRBJ1-1,CASSDTGGGNTEAFF,TGTGCCAGCAGCGATACAGGGGGCGGGAACACTGAAGCTTTCTTT
TRBV7-2,-,-,TRBJ1-4,CASSLPPGHPFF,TGTGCCAGCAGCTTACCGCCGGGACACCCTTTTTTT
TRBV11-2,-,-,TRBJ1-2,CASSPGSDYGYTF,TGTGCCAGCAGCCCGGGATCCGACTATGGCTACACCTTC
TRBV6-1,-,-,TRBJ1-6,CASSEYKNNSPLHF,TGTGCCAGCAGTGAATACAAAAATAATTCACCCCTCCACTTT
TRBV4-2,-,-,TRBJ2-1,CASSQDPSHPDRRNEQFF,TGTGCCAGCAGCCAAGATCCATCCCACCCTGACAGACGCAATGAGCAGTTCTTC
TRBV14,-,-,TRBJ1-3,CASSQRRDLPSGNTIYF,TGTGCCAGCAGCCAACGACGGGATCTCCCGTCTGGAAACACCATATATTTT
TRBV11-2,TRBD1,-,TRBJ1-2,CASGRQGAGGYTF,TGTGCCAGCGGCAGACAGGGGGCGGGTGGCTACACCTTC
TRBV7-8,TRBD1,once,TRBJ1-1,CASSPHRDREIIEAFF,TGTGCCAGCAGCCCCCACCGGGACAGGGAAATTATAGAAGCTTTCTTT
TRBV19,-,few,TRBJ2-2,CASSISRATIGELFF,TGTGCCAGTAGTATAAGCAGGGCGACGATCGGGGAGCTGTTTTTT
TRBV28,-,-,TRBJ1-5,CASSVLRGNQPQHF,TGTGCCAGCAGTGTCCTTCGGGGCAATCAGCCCCAGCATTTT
TRBV6-1,TRBD1,-,TRBJ2-1,CASRGDRGPYNEQFF,TGTGCCAGCAGGGGGGACAGGGGGCCCTACAATGAGCAGTTCTTC
TRBV7-8,TRBD2,-,TRBJ2-3,CASSLVAGGSTDTQYF,TGTGCCAGCAGCTTAGTTGCGGGAGGTAGCACAGATACGCAGTATTTT
TRBV7-8,TRBD2,-,TRBJ2-5,CASSFGGIQETQYF,TGTGCCAGCAGCTTCGGGGGGATCCAAGAGACCCAGTACTTC
TRBV10-1,TRBD1,-,TRBJ1-1,CASTMDRVITEAFF,TGCGCCAGCACTATGGACAGGGTAATCACTGAAGCTTTCTTT
TRBV9,TRBD2,-,TRBJ2-1,CASSVEGGTSSNEQFF,TGTGCCAGCAGCGTAGAAGGGGGGACTAGCTCCAATGAGCAGTTCTTC
TRBV4-2,TRBD1,-,TRBJ1-1,CASSPRTGGGGTEAFF,TGTGCCAGCAGCCCCCGGACAGGTGGTGGGGGCACTGAAGCTTTCTTT
TRBV4-1,-,few,TRBJ1-2,CASSRNREGYGYTF,TGCGCCAGCAGCCGAAACCGGGAAGGCTATGGCTACACCTTC
TRBV7-8,TRBD1,few,TRBJ1-2,CASSLADRGRAYGYTF,TGTGCCAGCAGCTTAGCCGACAGGGGACGGGCCTATGGCTACACCTTC
TRBV7-2,TRBD2,few,TRBJ2-1,CASSPRAGRNNEQFF,TGTGCCAGCAGCCCCCGAGCGGGGCGAAACAATGAGCAGTTCTTC
TRBV11-3,-,-,TRBJ2-2,CASSSPGAANTGELFF,TGTGCCAGCAGCTCGCCAGGGGCGGCGAACACCGGGGAGCTGTTTTTT
TRBV29-1,-,few,TRBJ2-7,CSCAGTSGEQYF,TGCAGCTGCGCCGGGACATCCGGCGAGCAGTACTTC
TRBV5-4,TRBD2,-,TRBJ2-5,CASSLFGGALETQYF,TGTGCCAGCAGCCTTTTCGGGGGGGCCTTGGAGACCCAGTACTTC
TRBV2,-,-,TRBJ1-1,CASSGLEIEAFF,TGTGCCAGCAGCGGACTGGAGATTGAAGCTTTCTTT
TRBV28,-,-,TRBJ1-5,CASRLAGRANQPQHF,TGTGCCAGCCGGCTTGCGGGGAGGGCGAATCAGCCCCAGCATTTT
TRBV2,TRBD1,-,TRBJ2-4,CASRPPLGTGGNWAKNIQYF,TGTGCCAGCAGACCGCCCTTGGGGACAGGGGGTAATTGGGCCAAAAACATTCAGTACTTC
TRBV5-6,-,-,TRBJ2-6,CASKITLTYSGANVLTF,TGTGCCAGCAAGATTACCCTGACTTATTCTGGGGCCAACGTCCTGACTTTC
TRBV27,-,few,TRBJ1-6,CASRPPGSSYNSPLHF,TGTGCCAGCAGGCCTCCCGGGAGCTCCTATAATTCACCCCTCCACTTT
TRBV5-1,-,-,TRBJ1-4,CASSFSAGNEKLFF,TGCGCCAGCAGCTTTTCGGCAGGAAATGAAAAACTGTTTTTT
TRBV10-1,-,-,TRBJ1-1,CASSEGTQGLSPRNTEAFF,TGCGCCAGCAGTGAGGGGACACAGGGCCTCTCCCCACGCAACACTGAAGCTTTCTTT
TRBV11-3,TRBD1,once,TRBJ1-1,CASSRRGQTNTEAFF,TGTGCCAGCAGCCGCAGGGGACAGACGAACACTGAAGCTTTCTTT
TRBV9,-,-,TRBJ2-1,CASSGASSYNEQFF,TGTGCCAGCAGTGGGGCGAGCTCCTACAATGAGCAGTTCTTC
TRBV19,TRBD1,-,TRBJ1-5,CASSHFGTGSYSNQPQHF,TGTGCCAGTAGTCACTTCGGGACAGGGTCTTATAGCAATCAGCCCCAGCATTTT
TRBV15,TRBD1,-,TRBJ2-5,CATRTGSQETQYF,TGTGCCACCAGGACAGGGTCCCAAGAGACCCAGTACTTC
TRBV15,TRBD2,-,TRBJ2-5,CATSLSGNQETQYF,TGTGCCACCAGCCTTAGCGGGAACCAAGAGACCCAGTACTTC
TRBV5-1,TRBD2,few,TRBJ2-3,CASSGGLAGGYRGNTQYF,TGCGCCAGCAGCGGTGGACTAGCGGGAGGGTACCGAGGGAATACGCAGTATTTT
TRBV19,TRBD1,-,TRBJ1-2,CASSTRRGQNYGYTF,TGTGCCAGTAGTACCCGCAGGGGGCAGAACTATGGCTACACCTTC
TRBV25-1,TRBD2,-,TRBJ2-1,CASSSPLMTSGIYEQFF,TGTGCCAGCAGCTCACCACTAATGACTAGCGGGATCTATGAGCAGTTCTTC
TRBV5-6,-,-,TRBJ1-1,CASSLMSVNTEAFF,TGTGCCAGCAGCTTGATGTCCGTGAACACTGAAGCTTTCTTT
TRBV9,-,few,TRBJ2-3,CASSPRLIGTDTQYF,TGTGCCAGCAGCCCCCGGTTAATAGGCACAGATACGCAGTATTTT
TRBV27,-,-,TRBJ1-1,CASSLKGLNTEAFF,TGTGCCAGCAGTTTAAAGGGGTTGAACACTGAAGCTTTCTTT
TRBV28,TRBD1,-,TRBJ1-1,CASSLVGTGIAAFF,TGTGCCAGCAGTTTAGTAGGGACAGGAATCGCAGCTTTCTTT
TRBV5-1,TRBD1,-,TRBJ2-6,CASSGGDRGISGANVLTF,TGCGCCAGCAGCGGGGGGGACAGGGGAATTTCTGGGGCCAACGTCCTGACTTTC
TRBV7-9,-,-,TRBJ2-2,CASSPGEGTNTGELFF,TGTGCCAGCAGCCCAGGGGAGGGCACGAACACCGGGGAGCTGTTTTTT
TRBV27,-,-,TRBJ1-1,CASSSTTGTEAFF,TGTGCCAGCAGTTCCACGACGGGAACTGAAGCTTTCTTT
TRBV5-1,-,-,TRBJ2-6,CASSGGGANVLTF,TGCGCCAGCAGCGGAGGGGGGGCCAACGTCCTGACTTTC
TRBV7-6,-,-,TRBJ2-2,CASSPYSGYGTGELFF,TGTGCCAGCAGCCCCTACTCGGGGTACGGCACCGGGGAGCTGTTTTTT